The 15 T cell receptor beta chains in this list originate from one sample, sequenced in a study of memory CD4+ T cells and cytomegalovirus serostatus. Method: immunoSEQ multiplex PCR; TCRdb's copy keeps in-frame clones and lacks some. The repertoire holds about 75,000 clones, under 80% seen once, with just over 2.5% in the top ten. Single viable CD3+CD4+CD8-CD45RO+ cells were sorted as the memory CD4+ T cells. The sample was memory CD4+ T cells from blood. The receptors shown here come from an adult in good health and CMV-seropositive.

The rearrangement links TRBV30 to TRBJ1-1; D not resolved. Trimming pared 6 bases from V and 3 bases from J, leaving 14 bases between. This CDR3 is built from 13 residues. Germline lookup yields CDR1 GTSNPN and CDR2 SVGIG (reference sequence). The CDR3 coding sequence is TGTGCCTGCGACACTACTGGGGACACTGAAGCTTTCTTT. This sequence encodes CACDTTGDTEAFF.

The rearrangement links TRBV5-1 to TRBJ2-5; 12 bases are shared with TRBD2. CDR1 is SGHRS and CDR2 is YFSETQ in the germline V gene. The CDR3 runs to 16 residues. After removal of 2 bases from V and 5 bases from J, the junction contained 7 bases not matched to a gene. The CDR3 here is CASSFLAGGGSETQYF. CDR3 nucleotides: TGCGCCAGCAGCTTCCTAGCGGGAGGGGGTTCGGAGACCCAGTACTTC.

The V call is TRBV5-1, the J call TRBJ2-3; tentative D call: TRBD2 (6 bases). Trimming shortened V by 0 bases and J by 0 bases, and 8 bases separated the two germline ends. Per germline, CDR1 SGHRS and CDR2 YFSETQ. The CDR3 length is 15 residues. Here the CDR3 DNA reads TGCGCCAGCAGCTTGGGGGGGGATAGCACAGATACGCAGTATTTT. Translation gives CASSLGGDSTDTQYF.

This rearrangement joins TRBV7-2 to TRBJ2-2; D is ambiguous. V gave up 1 base and J gave up 4 bases, with 7 bases separating them. Germline CDR1 SGHTA, CDR2 FQGNSA. The CDR3 length is 14 residues. CDR3 sequence reads: CASSLVAATGELFF. As DNA, the CDR3 is TGTGCCAGCAGCTTAGTGGCAGCCACCGGGGAGCTGTTTTTT.

The V and J genes are TRBV30 and TRBJ2-5; tentatively, D is TRBD1 (6 bases). Trimming stripped 0 bases from V and 3 bases from J, with 14 bases between. Germline V gene data show CDR1 as GTSNPN and CDR2 as SVGIG (reference sequence). The CDR3 runs to 15 residues. CDR3 nucleotides: TGTGCCTGGAGTGTAATAGGCAGGGACAAAGAGACCCAGTACTTC. Residues: CAWSVIGRDKETQYF.

The rearrangement links TRBV6-4 to TRBJ1-5; D gene unclear. In germline, CDR1 is MRHNA, CDR2 SNTAGT. The CDR3 consists of 16 residues. The ends were cut back, 6 bases at V and 3 bases at J, with 18 bases in the middle. CDR3 DNA: TGTGCCAGCAGGATCCAGCTACGGCTTTTCAATCAGCCCCAGCATTTT. Translating gives CASRIQLRLFNQPQHF.

This chain uses TRBV12-5 with TRBJ1-5; no reliable D call. CDR1 and CDR2 (germline): LGHNT, FRNRAP. This CDR3 spans 15 amino acids. With 1 base removed from V and 3 bases from J, the gap between germline ends came to 10 bases. CDR3 sequence: CASGLAEAANQPQHF. The CDR3 DNA reads TGTGCTAGTGGTTTGGCGGAGGCGGCCAATCAGCCCCAGCATTTT.

V usage is TRBV5-6 and J usage is TRBJ2-5; 13 nucleotides match TRBD2. CDR1 and CDR2 (germline): SGHDT, YYEEEE. The CDR3 runs to 17 residues. The junction had 10 bases not matched to a gene; V was cut back by 3 bases and J by 5 bases. Here the CDR3 DNA reads TGTGCCAGCAGCTACCGACTAGCGGGGGGCAGGAGGGAGACCCAGTACTTC. Protein: CASSYRLAGGRRETQYF.

The table lists this clone with a count of one. J is TRBJ1-4 and V is TRBV9; D unresolved. Germline lookup yields CDR1 SGDLS and CDR2 YYNGEE. The CDR3 contains 14 residues. The V gene lost 3 bases and the J gene lost 3 bases, with 9 bases spanning the gap. Written as DNA, the CDR3 is TGTGCCAGCAGCGCTCAAGGAGCTAATGAAAAACTGTTTTTT. This codes for CASSAQGANEKLFF.

The chain has TRBV7-9 and TRBJ1-5, with D hard to call. Germline values: CDR1 SEHNR, CDR2 FQNEAQ (reference sequence). V was clipped by 4 bases and J by 4 bases, with 11 bases between them. The CDR3 spans 14 residues. The CDR3 DNA reads TGTGCCAGCAGCTCTCAGGACGGAAATCAGCCCCAGCATTTT. It yields the protein CASSSQDGNQPQHF.

This clone was seen a few times. The V call is TRBV5-1, the J call TRBJ1-3; no firm D call. Germline CDR1 and CDR2: SGHRS and YFSETQ. V lost 0 bases and J lost 0, with 10 bases in between. The CDR3 runs 16 residues. CDR3 sequence reads: CASSLAGRPSGNTIYF. DNA of the CDR3: TGCGCCAGCAGCTTGGCGGGAAGACCCTCTGGAAACACCATATATTTT.

The chain couples TRBV6-5 to TRBJ1-1; 9 bases are shared with TRBD1. The V and J ends lost 2 bases and 5 bases, in that order; junction bases with no gene match: 9. There are 16 residues in the CDR3. The V gene's germline CDR1 is MNHEY and CDR2 SVGAGI. The CDR3 DNA sequence: TGTGCCAGCAGTTACACCCCGGGACAGGGACGGACTGAAGCTTTCTTT. Translating gives CASSYTPGQGRTEAFF.

The V and J genes are TRBV6-1 and TRBJ1-6, with TRBD1 as a possible D gene (6 bases). The CDR3 covers 15 residues. Germline CDR1 is MNHNS and CDR2 is SASEGT. V lost 1 base to trimming and J lost 11 bases, with 15 bases between them. The CDR3 sequence: CASSEGGAGDPPLHF. CDR3 DNA sequence: TGTGCCAGCAGTGAAGGGGGGGCAGGGGACCCACCCCTCCACTTT.

The chain recombines TRBV5-8 with TRBJ1-1, with a tentative D call TRBD1 (5 bases). Trimming took off 3 bases at V and 10 bases at J, with 28 bases between the two ends. The CDR3 loop spans 17 amino acids. Germline assignment: CDR1 SGHTS and CDR2 YDEGEE. This CDR3 reads CASSSQWGWGGTLGAFF. In DNA, the CDR3 is TGTGCCAGCAGCTCCCAGTGGGGGTGGGGGGGAACACTGGGAGCTTTCTTT.

The rearrangement joins TRBV5-6 to TRBJ2-5; D is unresolved. Per the germline V gene, CDR1 is SGHDT and CDR2 is YYEEEE. The CDR3 runs to 14 residues. Trimming stripped 0 bases from V and 5 bases from J, with 11 bases between. The CDR3, as DNA: TGTGCCAGCAGCTTGGGTATGGTAGGGGAGACCCAGTACTTC. It translates to CASSLGMVGETQYF.